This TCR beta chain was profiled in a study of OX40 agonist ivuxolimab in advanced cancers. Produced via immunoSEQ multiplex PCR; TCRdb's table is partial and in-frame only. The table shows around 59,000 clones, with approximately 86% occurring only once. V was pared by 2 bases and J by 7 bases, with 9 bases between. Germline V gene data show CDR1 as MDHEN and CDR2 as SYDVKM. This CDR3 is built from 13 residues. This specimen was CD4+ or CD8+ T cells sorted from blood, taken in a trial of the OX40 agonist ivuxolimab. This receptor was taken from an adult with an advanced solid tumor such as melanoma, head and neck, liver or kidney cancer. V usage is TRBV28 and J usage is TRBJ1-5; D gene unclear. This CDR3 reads CASSLEPGQPQHF. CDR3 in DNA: TGTGCCAGCAGTTTAGAGCCCGGACAGCCCCAGCATTTT.